These 13 T cell receptor beta chains were sequenced from one sample in a study of T cell responses to AZD1222 COVID-19 vaccine (dated by TCRdb to the early 2020s). Sample time point, as interpreted from the label and publication: about 28 days (+/-7) after the second vaccine dose. The library was obtained by the immunoSEQ multiplex PCR assay. TCRdb took over this immuneACCESS table, retaining in-frame rearrangements with V and J assigned. Such tables are incomplete; in checked studies, under half of the missing clones stem from an unresolved V gene, and the remainder is unexplained. A total of some 200,000 clones appear in this sample, more than 70% of them only once. Roughly 26% of the sample is taken by the ten largest. The starting material was peripheral blood, obtained 28 days after the second AZD1222 dose. The receptors stem from an adult who received the AZD1222 COVID-19 vaccine.

The rearrangement joins TRBV7-2 to TRBJ2-5; D perhaps matches TRBD1 (6 bases). CDR1 is SGHTA and CDR2 is FQGNSA in the germline V gene. Between the trimmed V and J ends, which lost 4 bases and 2 bases, there was a span of 8 bases. CDR3 length: 13 amino acids. The DNA for the CDR3 is TGTGCCAGCAGCTGGACAGTACAAGAGACCCAGTACTTC. The encoded protein is CASSWTVQETQYF.

CDR3 sequence reads: CASSPTEDFYNEQFF. DNA for the CDR3: TGTGCCAGCAGCCCGACCGAGGACTTCTACAATGAGCAGTTCTTC. The chain couples TRBV14 to TRBJ2-1, with D perhaps matching TRBD2 (5 bases). Germline assignment: CDR1 SGHDN and CDR2 FVKESK. The CDR3 is 15 residues long. Trimming removed 4 bases from V and 3 bases from J, with 13 bases in between. The whole variable domain, remainder taken from reference TRBV14 and TRBJ2-1, is EAGVTQFPSHSVIEKGQTVTLRCDPISGHDNLYWYRRVMGKEIKFLLHFVKESKQDESGMPNNRFLAERTGGTYSTLKVQPAELEDSGVYFCASSPTEDFYNEQFFGPGTRLTVL.

V and J are TRBV7-3 and TRBJ2-2; 8 bases align to TRBD2. Germline CDR1 is SGHTA and CDR2 is FQGTGA. V gave up 5 bases and J gave up 5 bases; unmatched junction bases: 10. The CDR3 length is 16 residues. This chain's CDR3 is CASSQIGSGATGELFF. The CDR3 bases are TGTGCCAGCAGCCAAATAGGTAGCGGGGCAACCGGGGAGCTGTTTTTT.

This chain connects TRBV19 to TRBJ2-2, with 7 bases matching TRBD1. Germline V gives CDR1 LNHDA, CDR2 SQIVND (reference sequence). This CDR3 is built from 15 residues. The trim removed 5 bases at V and 7 bases at J, leaving 10 bases unmatched. CDR3 loop: CASSFHRGGIGELFF. As DNA, the CDR3 is TGTGCCAGTAGTTTTCACAGGGGTGGCATCGGGGAGCTGTTTTTT.

The CDR3 DNA reads as TGCGCCAGCAGCCAAGAGACAGGGGACTATGGCTACACCTTC. Encoded protein: CASSQETGDYGYTF. This chain uses TRBV4-3 with TRBJ1-2; TRBD1 matches 8 bases. With 0 bases clipped from V and 3 bases from J, the junction kept 0 bases outside the gene matches. Germline V lookup: CDR1 LGHNA, CDR2 YSLEER. The CDR3 is made up of 14 amino acids.

The J gene is TRBJ2-7, the V gene TRBV4-3; 11 nucleotides agree with TRBD2. The V gene's germline CDR1 is LGHNA and CDR2 YSLEER. CDR3 length: 16 residues. The V and J ends lost 1 base and 3 bases, in that order; junction bases with no gene match: 5. This CDR3 reads CASSQGSGLAGYEQYF. For the CDR3, the DNA is TGCGCCAGCAGCCAAGGATCAGGACTAGCGGGCTACGAGCAGTACTTC.

This chain uses TRBV9 with TRBJ2-7; 10 positions match TRBD1. This CDR3 contains 14 residues. From germline, CDR1 is SGDLS and CDR2 YYNGEE. Trimming removed 0 bases from V and 5 bases from J; junction bases left unmatched: 2. The CDR3 here is CASSVGQGAHEQYF. The CDR3 nucleotides read TGTGCCAGCAGCGTAGGACAGGGGGCTCACGAGCAGTACTTC.

V usage is TRBV9 and J usage is TRBJ2-7, with D perhaps TRBD1 or TRBD2 (5 bases each). The V end lost 2 bases, the J end lost 3 bases, and 15 bases lay between the germline ends. The CDR3 has 15 amino acids. The germline CDR1 and CDR2 sequences are SGDLS and YYNGEE. This CDR3 reads CASSVGASGIYEQYF. The CDR3 DNA sequence: TGTGCCAGCAGCGTCGGGGCTAGTGGGATCTACGAGCAGTACTTC.

This chain joins TRBV7-9 and TRBJ2-1; D possibly corresponds to TRBD2 (6 bases). The CDR3 length is 15 residues. V lost 1 base, J lost 9 bases, and 16 bases lay in between. CDR1 SEHNR and CDR2 FQNEAQ come from the germline V gene (reference sequence). The CDR3: CASSLGFGTSLEQFF. The CDR3 DNA is TGTGCCAGCAGCTTAGGGTTTGGAACTAGCCTTGAGCAGTTCTTC. The whole variable domain, filled in from reference TRBV7-9 and TRBJ2-1, reads DTGVSQNPRHKITKRGQNVTFRCDPISEHNRLYWYRQTLGQGPEFLTYFQNEAQLEKSRLLSDRFSAERPKGSFSTLEIQRTEQGDSAMYLCASSLGFGTSLEQFFGPGTRLTVL.

This rearrangement joins TRBV7-9 to TRBJ2-7; TRBD1 matches 11 bases. V lost 2 bases to trimming and J lost 2 bases; unmatched junction nucleotides: 8. The CDR3 is made up of 17 amino acids. Germline V gene data show CDR1 as SEHNR and CDR2 as FQNEAQ (reference sequence). CDR3 DNA sequence: TGTGCCAGCAGCTTACAAGGGATGGGACAGGGGGCCTACGAGCAGTACTTC. Translated: CASSLQGMGQGAYEQYF.

The rearrangement joins TRBV6-5 to TRBJ2-5, with TRBD1 identical over 8 bases. This CDR3 has 13 amino acids. The trim removed 6 bases at V and 7 bases at J, leaving 7 bases unmatched. CDR1 MNHEY and CDR2 SVGAGI come from the germline V gene. DNA for the CDR3: TGTGCCAGCAGCCCCCGGACAGGGTGGACCCAGTACTTC. Translating gives CASSPRTGWTQYF.

The V call is TRBV7-3, the J call TRBJ2-1, with 10 bases lining up with TRBD2. Germline-derived CDR1 and CDR2 are SGHTA and FQGTGA. The trim removed 4 bases at V and 12 bases at J, leaving 6 bases unmatched. The CDR3 has 13 residues. The CDR3 protein is CASSSISSGGQFF. In DNA, the CDR3 is TGTGCCAGCAGCTCCATATCTAGCGGGGGGCAGTTCTTC.

The V call is TRBV24-1, the J call TRBJ2-7; D ambiguous. The CDR3 is 11 amino acids. The V gene lost 3 bases and the J gene lost 10 bases, with 9 bases spanning the gap. Germline-derived CDR1 and CDR2 are KGHDR and SFDVKD. CDR3 region: CATSDPRPQYF. Written as DNA, the CDR3 is TGTGCCACCAGTGATCCTCGCCCTCAGTACTTC.